This entry is about one T cell receptor (beta chain). What it recognizes is unknown. RNA transcripts yielded amplified TCR beta CDR3 regions. A set of HTBI primers served as the primers for a first-round RT-PCR of the TCR CDR3. TCRdb reprocessed the multiplex PCR reads with MiXCR, giving one entry per CDR3 protein. This sample has roughly 840,000 distinct CDR3 sequences, with 35% to 45% found just once. This sample was included in a study of T cells in Graves' hyperthyroidism and ophthalmopathy. Study-wide findings and caveats: Most thyroid clonotypes expanded above 0.001 appeared in blood too.

If no ophthalmopathy progression occurred within 18 months, Graves' hyperthyroidism was stable. With a duration under 2 months, the hyperthyroidism was newly diagnosed in patients aged 18 to 65. The junction had 2 bases not matched to a gene; V was cut back by 4 bases and J by 0 bases. Germline V lookup: CDR1 MGHDK, CDR2 SYGVNS. The CDR3 loop spans 15 amino acids. The sequence was collected from a man between 18 and 35 years old with Graves' hyperthyroidism. V gene TRBV25-1 combines with J gene TRBJ2-3, with 9 bases that match TRBD2. Sequenced input: blood. The CDR3 sequence: CASSAGLASTDTQYF. Here the CDR3 DNA reads TGTGCCAGCAGTGCCGGACTAGCGAGCACAGATACGCAGTATTTT.